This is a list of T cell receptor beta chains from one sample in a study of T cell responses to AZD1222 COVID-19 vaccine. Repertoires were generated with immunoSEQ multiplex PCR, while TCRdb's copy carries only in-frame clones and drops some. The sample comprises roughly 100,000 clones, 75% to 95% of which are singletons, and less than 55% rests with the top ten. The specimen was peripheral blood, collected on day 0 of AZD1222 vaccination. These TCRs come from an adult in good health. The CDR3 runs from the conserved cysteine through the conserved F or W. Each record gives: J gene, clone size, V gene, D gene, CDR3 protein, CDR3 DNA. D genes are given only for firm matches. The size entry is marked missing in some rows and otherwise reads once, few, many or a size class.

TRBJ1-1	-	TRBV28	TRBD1	CASSLGQQNTEAFF	TGTGCCAGCAGCCTGGGACAGCAGAACACTGAAGCTTTCTTT
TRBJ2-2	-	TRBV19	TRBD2	CATTGLAGGGELFF	TGTGCCACCACGGGACTAGCAGGAGGCGGGGAGCTGTTTTTT
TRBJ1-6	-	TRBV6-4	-	CASSRQTGDNSPLHF	TGTGCCAGCAGCCGACAAACCGGAGATAATTCACCCCTCCACTTT
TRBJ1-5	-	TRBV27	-	CASNEGGGRRQPQHF	TGTGCCAGCAACGAAGGGGGGGGAAGGCGTCAGCCCCAGCATTTT
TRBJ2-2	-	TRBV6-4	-	CASSYRGGTGELFF	TGTGCCAGCAGCTACAGGGGAGGAACCGGGGAGCTGTTTTTT
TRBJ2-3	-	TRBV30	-	CAWGEYTQYF	TGTGCCTGGGGGGAGTATACGCAGTATTTT
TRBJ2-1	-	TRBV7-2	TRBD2	CASSLAGTSGFEQFF	TGTGCCAGCAGCTTAGCCGGGACTAGCGGGTTCGAGCAGTTCTTC
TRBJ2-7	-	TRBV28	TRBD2	CASSPGLAEQYF	TGTGCCAGCAGTCCCGGACTAGCGGAGCAGTACTTC
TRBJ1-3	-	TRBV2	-	CASSERILPGNTIYF	TGTGCCAGCAGTGAAAGGATACTCCCCGGAAACACCATATATTTT
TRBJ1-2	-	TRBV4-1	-	CASSQDTSNYGYTF	TGCGCCAGCAGCCAAGACACTTCTAACTATGGCTACACCTTC
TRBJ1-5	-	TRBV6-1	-	CASSERGFNQPQHF	TGTGCCAGCAGTGAAAGAGGCTTCAATCAGCCCCAGCATTTT
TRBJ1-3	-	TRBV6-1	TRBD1	CASSEDATGVGGNTIYF	TGTGCCAGCAGTGAAGACGCCACAGGGGTAGGAGGAAACACCATATATTTT
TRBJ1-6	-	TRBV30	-	CAWKGNSPLHF	TGTGCCTGGAAGGGGAATTCACCCCTCCACTTT
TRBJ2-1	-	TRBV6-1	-	CASSEFGGSNNEQFF	TGTGCCAGCAGTGAATTCGGGGGCTCGAACAATGAGCAGTTCTTC
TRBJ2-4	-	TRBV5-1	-	CASSSFPVGSFLAKNIQYF	TGCGCCAGCAGCTCTTTTCCAGTGGGTTCGTTTCTAGCCAAAAACATTCAGTACTTC
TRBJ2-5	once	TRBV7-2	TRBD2	CASRPAGLAGETQYF	TGTGCCAGCCGACCAGCGGGACTAGCGGGAGAGACCCAGTACTTC
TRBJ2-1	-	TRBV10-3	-	CAISKDFYNEQFF	TGTGCCATCAGTAAGGACTTCTACAATGAGCAGTTCTTC
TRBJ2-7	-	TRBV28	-	CASSPSDYHEQYF	TGTGCCAGCAGTCCCTCGGACTACCACGAGCAGTACTTC
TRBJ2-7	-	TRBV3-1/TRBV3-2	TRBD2	CASSRHPSGSLGEQYF	TGTGCCAGCAGCCGGCACCCCAGCGGGAGTCTGGGGGAGCAGTACTTC
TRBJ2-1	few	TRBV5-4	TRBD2	CASSLGLAGTGEQFF	TGTGCCAGCAGCTTGGGACTAGCGGGGACCGGTGAGCAGTTCTTC
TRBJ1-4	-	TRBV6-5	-	CASSTIVSSEKLFF	TGTGCCAGCAGTACCATCGTGTCTAGTGAAAAACTGTTTTTT
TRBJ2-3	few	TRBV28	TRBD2	CASSLWTSGTSTDTQYF	TGTGCCAGCAGTTTATGGACTAGCGGAACTAGCACAGATACGCAGTATTTT
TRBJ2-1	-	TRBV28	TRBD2	CASSSPLSGSWDEQFF	TGTGCCAGCAGTTCCCCCCTGAGCGGGAGCTGGGATGAGCAGTTCTTC
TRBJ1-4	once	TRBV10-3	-	CASGDGGLTNEKLFF	TGTGCCTCCGGCGACGGGGGTCTTACTAATGAAAAACTGTTTTTT
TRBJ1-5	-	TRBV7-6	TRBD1	CASSSQNTGDSNQPQHF	TGTGCCAGCAGCTCGCAAAATACAGGGGATAGCAATCAGCCCCAGCATTTT
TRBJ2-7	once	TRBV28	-	CASSLGAAGATYKYSYEQYF	TGTGCCAGCAGCCTAGGGGCCGCAGGGGCAACATATAAGTACTCCTACGAGCAGTACTTC
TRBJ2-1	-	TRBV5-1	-	CASSLVRTTQGGEQFF	TGCGCCAGCAGCTTGGTAAGGACAACTCAGGGGGGTGAGCAGTTCTTC
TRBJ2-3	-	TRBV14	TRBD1	CASSLDNRGLTDTQYF	TGTGCCAGCAGCCTAGATAACAGGGGCCTCACAGATACGCAGTATTTT
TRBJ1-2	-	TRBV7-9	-	CASNLGVGYTF	TGTGCCAGCAACCTAGGGGTTGGCTACACCTTC
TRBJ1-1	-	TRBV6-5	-	CASSRHGNTEAFF	TGTGCCAGCAGCCGTCATGGGAACACTGAAGCTTTCTTT
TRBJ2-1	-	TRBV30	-	CAWMGLREQFF	TGTGCCTGGATGGGCCTACGCGAGCAGTTCTTC